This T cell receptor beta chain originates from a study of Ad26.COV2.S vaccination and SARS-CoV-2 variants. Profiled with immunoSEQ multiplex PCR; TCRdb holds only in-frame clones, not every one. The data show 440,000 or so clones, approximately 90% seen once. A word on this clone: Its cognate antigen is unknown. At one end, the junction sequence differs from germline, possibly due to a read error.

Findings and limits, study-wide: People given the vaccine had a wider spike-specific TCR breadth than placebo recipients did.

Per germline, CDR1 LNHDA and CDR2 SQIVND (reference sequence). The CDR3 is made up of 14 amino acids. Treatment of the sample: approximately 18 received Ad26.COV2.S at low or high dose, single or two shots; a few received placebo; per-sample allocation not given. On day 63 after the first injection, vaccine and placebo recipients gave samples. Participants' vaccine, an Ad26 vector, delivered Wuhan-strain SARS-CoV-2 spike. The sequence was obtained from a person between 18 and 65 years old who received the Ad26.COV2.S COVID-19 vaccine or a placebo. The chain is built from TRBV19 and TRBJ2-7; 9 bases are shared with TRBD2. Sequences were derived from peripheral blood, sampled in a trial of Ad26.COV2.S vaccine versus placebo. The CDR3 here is CASSEDPTSGRFNF. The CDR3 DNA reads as TGTGCCAGTAGTGAAGATCCGACTAGCGGAAGATTTAACTTC.